This T cell receptor beta chain was identified in a study of shared clonotypes between healthy human individuals. Broader study findings: Sharing of clonotypes among donors was expected to vary with sequencing depth. What limited the represented genetic and exposure-history diversity was the small number of donors. Only blood was sampled, and tissue TCR repertoires likely differ from blood ones.

As regards this clone: Its antigen is as yet unknown.

Authors' processing steps: Junction-only immunoSEQ data arrived without quality scores, meaning filtering differed. Some clones are missing from TCRdb's copy, which holds only in-frame ones; the method was immunoSEQ multiplex PCR. Clone size and the V and J calls come from that table; the DNA yielded D and trimming. Among roughly 570,000 clones, roughly 98% were seen once, and the ten largest hold around 0.3%. The J segment lost 6 bases and the V segment lost 6 bases, leaving 8 bases of the junction unmatched. CDR1 and CDR2 from the germline V gene are MDHEN and SYDVKM. The CDR3 has 14 residues. Naive CD8 populations comprised CD45RO-negative cells positively selected for CCR7, excluding terminally differentiated effector memory CD45RA+ cells.

The chain carries TRBV28 and TRBJ1-2; TRBD1 matches at 9 bases. This receptor was identified in a young man in good health. Sequencing was done on a sample of naive CD8+ T cells sorted from blood. The CDR3 nucleotides read TGTGCCAGCAGACCCCCGGGACAGGGCCATGGCTACACCTTC. It specifies CASRPPGQGHGYTF.